This T cell receptor beta chain originates from a study of cytomegalovirus exposure and HLA in healthy donors. In the PCR, 60 Vbeta and 13 Jbeta primers were used. TCRdb's copy holds only in-frame clones and misses some; the assay was immunoSEQ multiplex PCR. The sample contains approximately 150,000 clones, approximately 72% of which appear only once. This CDR3 spans 12 amino acids. The germline gives CDR1 LNHDA, CDR2 SQIVND (reference sequence). V lost 1 base and J 7 bases, leaving 6 bases between the germline ends. The source is a human donor in good health. The chain combines TRBV19 with TRBJ2-3; D is perhaps TRBD1 (6 bases). Sequencing was done on a sample of PBMCs. The chain's CDR3 is CASSIGGHTQYF. The CDR3 nucleotides are TGTGCCAGTAGTATAGGGGGGCATACGCAGTATTTT.